One sample yielded the 32 T cell receptor beta chains listed below, sequenced in a study of cytomegalovirus exposure and HLA in healthy donors. Produced via immunoSEQ multiplex PCR; TCRdb's table is partial and in-frame only. The sample carries 200,000 to 250,000 clones, about nine tenths recorded once. The material sequenced was PBMCs. The receptors were gathered from a young woman in good health and CMV-seropositive.

CDR3 residues: CASSLQGDSYNEQFF. DNA of the CDR3: TGTGCCAGCAGTCTTCAGGGGGATTCCTACAATGAGCAGTTCTTC. The V and J genes are TRBV6-5 and TRBJ2-1; 7 bases match TRBD1. Trimming at V came to 5 bases and at J to 1 base, leaving 5 bases not matched to a gene. The germline V gene has CDR1 MNHEY and CDR2 SVGAGI. This CDR3 is 15 amino acids long.

The chain combines TRBV6-5 with TRBJ2-2, with TRBD1 as a possible D gene (5 bases). CDR3 length: 15 residues. V was pared by 5 bases and J by 2 bases, with 12 bases between. Germline values: CDR1 MNHEY, CDR2 SVGAGI. The CDR3 protein is CASSVRTSNTGELFF. In DNA, the CDR3 is TGTGCCAGCAGTGTAAGGACATCCAACACCGGGGAGCTGTTTTTT.

The genes are TRBV9 and TRBJ2-1; a possible D gene is TRBD2 (5 bases). The CDR3 runs to 13 residues. V dropped 0 bases and J dropped 5 bases, with 6 bases sitting between them. CDR1 is SGDLS, CDR2 YYNGEE, per germline. CDR3 bases: TGTGCCAGCAGCGTAGATAGCGACAATGAGCAGTTCTTC. Its protein is CASSVDSDNEQFF.

V and J are TRBV4-1 and TRBJ1-1, with 10 nucleotides matching TRBD1. Germline trimming cut 4 bases from V and 4 bases from J; bases unmatched to any gene: 9. Germline-derived CDR1 and CDR2 are MGHRA and YSYEKL. The CDR3 runs 16 residues. In DNA form, the CDR3 reads TGCGCCAGCAGCCTACGACAGGGGGCGAGATCCACTGAAGCTTTCTTT. Encoded protein: CASSLRQGARSTEAFF.

The DNA for the CDR3 is TGTGCCAGCAGCTGGTCGGGGGGAGGGACTGAAGCTTTCTTT. It translates to CASSWSGGGTEAFF. V is TRBV9 and J is TRBJ1-1; tentatively, D is TRBD1 (5 bases). Trimming took off 4 bases at V and 5 bases at J, with 15 bases between the two ends. Germline V CDR1 and CDR2: SGDLS, YYNGEE. The CDR3 spans 14 residues. The entire variable domain, with the rest obtained from reference TRBV9 and TRBJ1-1, is as follows: DSGVTQTPKHLITATGQRVTLRCSPRSGDLSVYWYQQSLDQGLQFLIQYYNGEERAKGNILERFSAQQFPDLHSELNLSSLELGDSALYFCASSWSGGGTEAFFGQGTRLTVV.

The table lists this clone with a count of one. This chain uses TRBV27 with TRBJ1-2, with D perhaps matching TRBD1 (6 bases). The V gene's germline CDR1 is MNHEY and CDR2 SMNVEV (reference sequence). V was pared by 2 bases and J by 4 bases, with 14 bases between. The CDR3 length is 15 residues. The CDR3, as DNA: TGTGCCAGCAGTTTAATTGGGGGGGGGCTCTATGGCTACACCTTC. Translation gives CASSLIGGGLYGYTF.

The CDR3 region has the DNA TGTGCCAGCAGGGGGGGGGAAAACTATGGCTACACCTTC. Translating gives CASRGGENYGYTF. This chain connects TRBV2 to TRBJ1-2; a weak D match, TRBD1 (5 bases). Trimming removed 6 bases at V and 2 bases at J, with 10 bases between. Germline-derived CDR1 and CDR2 are SNHLY and FYNNEI. The CDR3 is 13 residues long.

The chain uses TRBV7-6 and TRBJ1-2; D may be TRBD1 (6 bases). The CDR3 has 16 residues. Trimming removed 3 bases at V and 4 bases at J, with 18 bases between. The V gene's germline CDR1 is SGHVS and CDR2 FNYEAQ. DNA of the CDR3: TGTGCCAGCAGCTTCCCCCTGGGACATCTAGCCTATGGCTACACCTTC. Amino acids: CASSFPLGHLAYGYTF. Using reference TRBV7-6 and TRBJ1-2 for the parts outside the CDR3, the full variable domain is GAGVSQSPRYKVTKRGQDVALRCDPISGHVSLYWYRQALGQGPEFLTYFNYEAQQDKSGLPNDRFSAERPEGSISTLTIQRTEQRDSAMYRCASSFPLGHLAYGYTFGSGTRLTVV.

The rearrangement links TRBV6-5 to TRBJ1-1, with a possible D match to TRBD1 (5 bases). Per the germline V gene, CDR1 is MNHEY and CDR2 is SVGAGI. The ends were cut back, 0 bases at V and 2 bases at J, with 13 bases in the middle. The CDR3 contains 16 residues. CDR3 loop: CASSYSITGSNTEAFF. The CDR3 bases are TGTGCCAGCAGTTACTCGATTACAGGAAGTAACACTGAAGCTTTCTTT.

The CDR3 DNA reads as TGTGCCAGCAGTGGGACAGCTGGTCGTATCCAGCCCCAGCATTTT. Its protein product is CASSGTAGRIQPQHF. J is TRBJ1-5 and V is TRBV28; 7 bases match TRBD1. The V segment lost 5 bases and the J segment 7 bases; nucleotides outside the gene matches: 11. This CDR3 region has 15 residues. The germline V gene encodes CDR1 MDHEN and CDR2 SYDVKM. Full variable domain (outside the CDR3, taken from reference TRBV28 and TRBJ1-5): DVKVTQSSRYLVKRTGEKVFLECVQDMDHENMFWYRQDPGLGLRLIYFSYDVKMKEKGDIPEGYSVSREKKERFSLILESASTNQTSMYLCASSGTAGRIQPQHFGDGTRLSIL.

The chain recombines TRBV9 with TRBJ2-3; 12 bases fit TRBD2. V lost 0 bases and J lost 5; bases outside the gene matches: 1. Germline assignment: CDR1 SGDLS and CDR2 YYNGEE. The CDR3 covers 15 residues. CDR3 sequence (DNA): TGTGCCAGCAGCGTAGAGGGACTAGCGGGAGATACGCAGTATTTT. It yields the protein CASSVEGLAGDTQYF.

DNA of the CDR3: TGTGCCAGCAGCCCCAGGACAGGGGGCAAGCCCCAGCATTTT. Its translation: CASSPRTGGKPQHF. The chain recombines TRBV5-8 with TRBJ1-5; TRBD1 agrees at 11 bases. This CDR3 has 14 residues. Germline-derived CDR1 and CDR2 are SGHTS and YDEGEE. After removal of 4 bases from V and 8 bases from J, the junction contained 5 bases not matched to a gene.

This chain links TRBV4-1 with TRBJ2-3; no clear D. The CDR3 totals 15 residues. V was trimmed by 6 bases and J by 4 bases, leaving 17 bases between them. Germline V gene data show CDR1 as MGHRA and CDR2 as YSYEKL. The chain's CDR3 is CASRSRWAGADTQYF. The CDR3 DNA reads TGCGCCAGCAGGTCTCGATGGGCAGGTGCAGATACGCAGTATTTT.

CDR3 region: CASSIAGAYNEQFF. The CDR3 DNA reads TGTGCCAGCAGTATAGCGGGAGCTTACAATGAGCAGTTCTTC. V gene TRBV28 combines with J gene TRBJ2-1; 9 bases match TRBD2. CDR3 length equals 14 residues. Germline V CDR1 and CDR2: MDHEN, SYDVKM. With V trimmed by 5 bases and J by 4 bases, 3 bases remained unmatched.

Here the CDR3 reads CASSLIVWTSGTYEQYF. CDR3 in DNA: TGTGCCAGCAGCTTAATTGTTTGGACTAGCGGGACCTACGAGCAGTACTTC. The rearrangement links TRBV7-8 to TRBJ2-7; 12 positions match TRBD2. The CDR3 sequence is 17 residues long. The J segment lost 2 bases and the V segment lost 2 bases, leaving 7 bases of the junction unmatched. Germline CDR1 and CDR2: SGHVS and FQNEAQ.

The chain is built from TRBV7-9 and TRBJ2-2, with D possibly TRBD2 on 5 matching bases. V lost 0 bases and J lost 7, with 9 bases in between. The CDR3 runs 14 residues. Per germline, CDR1 SEHNR and CDR2 FQNEAQ (reference sequence). This CDR3 is CASSLAGEYGELFF. Here the CDR3 DNA reads TGTGCCAGCAGCTTAGCGGGAGAGTACGGGGAGCTGTTTTTT.

The V and J genes are TRBV6-5 and TRBJ1-5, with 9 bases fitting TRBD1. Germline V gene data show CDR1 as MNHEY and CDR2 as SVGAGI. CDR3 length equals 13 residues. Trimming removed 4 bases from V and 5 bases from J; junction bases left unmatched: 0. This chain's CDR3 is CASSWTGDQPQHF. For the CDR3, the DNA is TGTGCCAGCAGTTGGACAGGGGATCAGCCCCAGCATTTT.

This chain links TRBV2 with TRBJ1-2; weak D call: TRBD1 (5 bases). Germline CDR1 SNHLY, CDR2 FYNNEI. The CDR3 has 13 residues. V lost 6 bases and J lost 8, with 16 bases in between. The DNA of the CDR3 is TGTGCCAGCAGAGACAGCCCTGATGGGGGCTACACCTTC. This sequence encodes CASRDSPDGGYTF.

This clone turned up a few times. The chain uses TRBV6-5 and TRBJ2-1, with 10 bases aligning to TRBD2. J lost 9 bases, V lost 3 bases, and 8 bases had no gene match. CDR3 length equals 15 residues. In germline, CDR1 is MNHEY, CDR2 SVGAGI. The CDR3 loop reads CASSYSTSGHGEQFF. CDR3 in DNA: TGTGCCAGCAGTTATTCGACTAGCGGGCACGGTGAGCAGTTCTTC.

The gene calls are TRBV19 and TRBJ2-2; D gene ambiguous. Germline V gene data show CDR1 as LNHDA and CDR2 as SQIVND (reference sequence). Trimming cost V 5 bases and J 6 bases, with 7 bases left between them. This CDR3 comprises 12 residues. CDR3 in amino acids: CASSLPPGELFF. Here the CDR3 DNA reads TGTGCCAGTAGTCTTCCCCCCGGGGAGCTGTTTTTT.

This chain links TRBV27 with TRBJ2-1, with 11 bases fitting TRBD1. With V trimmed by 8 bases and J by 10 bases, 7 bases remained unmatched. The CDR3 consists of 13 residues. The germline V gene encodes CDR1 MNHEY and CDR2 SMNVEV (reference sequence). CDR3 amino acids: CASRTGGIVEQFF. The CDR3, as DNA: TGTGCCAGCCGGACAGGGGGCATAGTCGAGCAGTTCTTC.

V and J are TRBV7-9 and TRBJ2-7; 7 bases fit TRBD2. J was trimmed by 7 bases and V by 3 bases; bases with no gene match: 9. The length of the CDR3 is 14 residues. Germline values: CDR1 SEHNR, CDR2 FQNEAQ (reference sequence). The CDR3 loop is CASSLYSGQWEQYF. The CDR3 nucleotides read TGTGCCAGCAGCTTGTATAGCGGGCAATGGGAGCAGTACTTC.

The chain joins TRBV4-1 to TRBJ2-7, with TRBD2 matching 15 bases. The CDR3 contains 19 residues. CDR1 is MGHRA, CDR2 YSYEKL, per germline. The J segment lost 3 bases and the V segment lost 4 bases, leaving 13 bases of the junction unmatched. CDR3 nucleotide sequence: TGCGCCAGCAGCCCGGGACTAGCGGGAGGAATTGCCGTCCTCTACGAGCAGTACTTC. Its translation is CASSPGLAGGIAVLYEQYF.

This chain links TRBV5-4 with TRBJ2-7; 12 bases fit TRBD2. V lost 5 bases to trimming and J lost 4 bases; unmatched junction nucleotides: 7. CDR3 length: 15 residues. Germline loops: CDR1 SGHNT, CDR2 YYREEE (reference sequence). CDR3 sequence: CASSLRLAGEYEQYF. The CDR3, as DNA: TGTGCCAGCAGTTTGAGACTAGCGGGAGAATACGAGCAGTACTTC.

This chain links TRBV9 with TRBJ1-2; weak D call: TRBD1 (6 bases). Trimming removed 7 bases from V and 8 bases from J, with 27 bases in between. The CDR3 is 16 amino acids. Germline CDR1 reads SGDLS; CDR2 reads YYNGEE. The CDR3: CASASGGGPTSTGYTF. The CDR3 nucleotides are TGTGCCAGCGCCTCGGGGGGCGGCCCCACCTCGACCGGCTACACCTTC.

The rearrangement uses TRBV27 and TRBJ2-7, with 7 bases that match TRBD1. CDR1 is MNHEY and CDR2 is SMNVEV in the germline V gene (reference sequence). After removal of 3 bases from V and 5 bases from J, the junction contained 4 bases not matched to a gene. This CDR3 is 13 amino acids long. CDR3 amino acids: CASSLTGPNEQYF. The CDR3 DNA reads TGTGCCAGCAGTTTGACAGGGCCCAACGAGCAGTACTTC.

V gene TRBV19 combines with J gene TRBJ2-7; the match to TRBD2 covers 8 bases. CDR1 is LNHDA, CDR2 SQIVND, per germline (reference sequence). V shed 3 bases and J 2 bases; nucleotides not matched to a gene: 6. This CDR3 is built from 15 residues. For the CDR3, the DNA is TGTGCCAGTAGTATTAGCCAGCGGGGGACCTACGAGCAGTACTTC. Translated: CASSISQRGTYEQYF. The whole variable domain, remainder taken from reference TRBV19 and TRBJ2-7, is DGGITQSPKYLFRKEGQNVTLSCEQNLNHDAMYWYRQDPGQGLRLIYYSQIVNDFQKGDIAEGYSVSREKKESFPLTVTSAQKNPTAFYLCASSISQRGTYEQYFGPGTRLTVT.

The rearrangement joins TRBV2 to TRBJ2-1; no definite D call. The ends were cut back, 8 bases at V and 1 base at J, with 9 bases in the middle. Per the germline V gene, CDR1 is SNHLY and CDR2 is FYNNEI. The CDR3 sequence is 13 residues long. In DNA, the CDR3 is TGTGCCAGCTTACTCGATTCCTACAATGAGCAGTTCTTC. It is translated as CASLLDSYNEQFF.

The chain joins TRBV6-5 to TRBJ1-1, with 11 nucleotides matching TRBD1. The germline gives CDR1 MNHEY, CDR2 SVGAGI. The CDR3 runs to 14 residues. J lost 4 bases, V lost 7 bases, and 5 bases had no gene match. The DNA for the CDR3 is TGTGCCAGCATCGAAGGGACAGGGGGCACTGAAGCTTTCTTT. Its translation: CASIEGTGGTEAFF.

V and J are TRBV6-5 and TRBJ1-1, with 7 bases lining up with TRBD1. V lost 6 bases to trimming and J lost 0 bases; unmatched junction nucleotides: 7. The CDR3 runs to 15 residues. Germline assignment: CDR1 MNHEY and CDR2 SVGAGI. CDR3 sequence: CASSPNRGLNTEAFF. CDR3 nucleotide sequence: TGTGCCAGCAGCCCGAACAGGGGTCTGAACACTGAAGCTTTCTTT.

CDR3 coding DNA: TGTGCCATCAGTGAGAACAGGGGGCTTCAGCCCCAGCATTTT. Amino acid sequence: CAISENRGLQPQHF. The chain has TRBV10-3 and TRBJ1-5; 9 bases match TRBD1. Germline assignment: CDR1 ENHRY and CDR2 SYGVKD. J was trimmed by 6 bases and V by 2 bases; bases with no gene match: 2. This CDR3 contains 14 residues.

The J gene is TRBJ2-7, the V gene TRBV28, with D possibly being TRBD2 (6 bases). Per germline, CDR1 MDHEN and CDR2 SYDVKM. This CDR3 has 15 residues. V was pared by 7 bases and J by 4 bases, with 20 bases between. The CDR3 DNA is TGTGCCAGCACCCCCGGGCGGGGCGGGAAATACGAGCAGTACTTC. Its translation: CASTPGRGGKYEQYF.